What follows is one T cell receptor beta chain and its context. It was during active infection that Seattle patients were enrolled and then longitudinally followed. These data come from a study of blood T cell repertoires in COVID-19. Authors' analysis steps: Quantification of nucleated cells was approximated via reference gene primer amplification. The data were produced by immunoSEQ multiplex PCR, yet TCRdb's version contains in-frame clones alone and is incomplete. That table supplies the V and J calls and clone size; D and trimming were determined from the DNA. The sample holds over 450,000 clones, 80% to 90% seen once. The V and J ends lost 5 bases and 4 bases, in that order; junction bases with no gene match: 7. Germline-derived CDR1 and CDR2 are MNHEY and SVGAGI. The CDR3 has 15 amino acids.

Sequenced sample: peripheral blood. The chain is built from TRBV6-5 and TRBJ2-2; 7 bases map to TRBD1. This receptor was taken from a man between 18 and 29 years old with COVID-19, enrolled during active disease. CDR3 amino acids: CASSRRQGGTGELFF. CDR3 coding DNA: TGTGCCAGCAGTCGTCGACAGGGTGGCACCGGGGAGCTGTTTTTT.